This T cell receptor beta chain was observed in a study of T cell repertoires in cytomegalovirus infection. Study context: Both recently identified HLA-C-restricted and well-studied HLA-B-restricted CMV epitopes were used in the study. Indications of both CMV infection and matching HLA type were provided by public TCR beta signatures. General study results and limits: Dominating the ex vivo response were TCR beta clonotypes that were CMV-specific and HLA-C-restricted. Pooled public TCR beta family frequency picked out CMV carriers with the relevant HLA.

TCRdb redid the calling of the reads with MiXCR, one entry per CDR3 protein. The sample contains around 750,000 distinct CDR3 sequences, around a third of which appear only once. The CDR3 is made up of 15 amino acids. Trimming cost V 4 bases and J 3 bases, with 16 bases left between them. CDR1 is SGHVS, CDR2 FQNEAQ, per germline. This clonotype was counted at least ten times. Its specificity is unknown. Sequenced here: cultured CD8+ T cells from PBMCs, sampled from culture after CMV antigen stimulation. This receptor was taken from a human donor in good health (CMV status not recorded). Some clones in this sample may be carry-over from other donors' samples. The chain links TRBV7-8 to TRBJ2-7; D is perhaps TRBD1 (5 bases). Here the CDR3 DNA reads TGTGCCAGCAGCTACGTAGATTCCGACAGCTACGAGCAGTACTTC. Translating it yields CASSYVDSDSYEQYF.